The 21 T cell receptor beta chains below were found in one sample sequenced in a study of identical twins. MiXCR was run by TCRdb on the 5' RACE reads, yielding one entry per CDR3 protein. The sample yields fewer than 350,000 distinct CDR3 sequences, roughly 8.6% seen once. These records were also assigned to another study, of yellow fever vaccine responses in identical twins.

The sample was memory (CD45RO+) T cells sorted from blood. The origin of the receptors is a woman aged 18-35 years in good health.

This clonotype was counted between two and nine times. The chain has TRBV5-1 and TRBJ2-3; 9 bases are shared with TRBD1. Germline V gives CDR1 SGHRS, CDR2 YFSETQ. J was trimmed by 4 bases and V by 4 bases; bases with no gene match: 10. The CDR3 totals 16 residues. The CDR3 DNA sequence: TGCGCCAGCAGCCCCCGGGACAGGGTGAGGGCAGATACGCAGTATTTT. Translation gives CASSPRDRVRADTQYF.

In this sample, this clonotype turned up many times. The chain recombines TRBV11-2 with TRBJ2-1, with 7 positions matching TRBD2. CDR1 and CDR2 from the germline V gene are SGHAT and FQNNGV. V was pared by 2 bases and J by 7 bases, with 8 bases of the junction left unmatched. This CDR3 is 15 amino acids long. In nucleotides, the CDR3 is TGTGCCAGCAGCTTATGGGGCGGGGGACGAAATGAGCAGTTCTTC. Its protein product is CASSLWGGGRNEQFF.

This clonotype occurred a few times. This CDR3 is CASSPPTSGRAHPYEQYF. CDR3 DNA: TGTGCCAGCTCACCACCTACTAGCGGGAGGGCCCACCCCTACGAGCAGTACTTC. The rearrangement links TRBV18 to TRBJ2-7; 13 nucleotides match TRBD2. With 0 bases clipped from V and 2 bases from J, the junction kept 7 bases outside the gene matches. Per germline, CDR1 KGHSH and CDR2 LQKENI. This CDR3 is built from 18 residues.

There are a few counts of this clonotype. V is TRBV19 and J is TRBJ1-6; D gene unclear. The V and J ends lost 5 bases and 8 bases respectively, with 7 bases between them. The CDR3 contains 12 residues. Germline V gives CDR1 LNHDA, CDR2 SQIVND (reference sequence). The CDR3 here is CASSVSDSPLHF. The CDR3 DNA reads TGTGCCAGTAGTGTGTCAGATTCACCCCTCCACTTT.

This clonotype was counted only a few times. The chain employs TRBV4-1 and TRBJ1-2; 7 nucleotides align to TRBD1. CDR1 is MGHRA, CDR2 YSYEKL, per germline. The V segment lost 0 bases and the J segment 3 bases; nucleotides outside the gene matches: 4. This CDR3 region has 15 residues. CDR3 bases: TGCGCCAGCAGCCAAGATCCCCAGGGGGACTATGGCTACACCTTC. Amino acids: CASSQDPQGDYGYTF.

In this sample, this clonotype turned up a few times. The chain combines TRBV6-5 with TRBJ2-2; 11 nucleotides agree with TRBD2. V was clipped by 10 bases and J by 4 bases; unmatched bases: 17. The CDR3 sequence is 18 residues long. CDR1 is MNHEY and CDR2 is SVGAGI in the germline V gene. CDR3 residues: CATVTRGGLAAGTGELFF. For the CDR3, the DNA is TGTGCCACAGTTACTCGAGGGGGACTAGCGGCCGGCACCGGGGAGCTGTTTTTT.

The chain couples TRBV12-3 or TRBV12-4 to TRBJ2-7; no clear D. V lost 1 base to trimming and J lost 3 bases, with 7 bases between them. This CDR3 has 13 amino acids. The CDR3 DNA is TGTGCCAGCAGTTTAGGGCCAAACTACGAGCAGTACTTC. Amino acids: CASSLGPNYEQYF.

The sample holds one count of this clonotype. This sequence joins TRBV7-2 and TRBJ2-7, with 9 nucleotides matching TRBD1. CDR1 is SGHTA and CDR2 is FQGNSA in the germline V gene. The CDR3 has 15 amino acids. V lost 7 bases to trimming and J lost 3 bases; unmatched junction nucleotides: 10. The CDR3 coding sequence is TGTGCCAGCATCCTGGGACAGGGTTCAGTCTACGAGCAGTACGTC. Encoded protein: CASILGQGSVYEQYV.

This clonotype appeared a few times. The rearrangement joins TRBV4-1 to TRBJ2-7, with TRBD1 matching over 7 bases. Germline trimming cut 3 bases from V and 4 bases from J; bases unmatched to any gene: 9. The CDR3 covers 15 residues. In germline, CDR1 is MGHRA, CDR2 YSYEKL. The CDR3 DNA is TGCGCCAGCAGCCAGTGGACAGGTACGGGGTACGAGCAGTACTTC. This sequence encodes CASSQWTGTGYEQYF.

This clonotype was seen a handful of times. The chain couples TRBV7-9 to TRBJ2-1; D is undetermined. V shed 2 bases and J shed 4 bases, with 3 bases lying between them. CDR1 is SEHNR and CDR2 is FQNEAQ in the germline V gene (reference sequence). The length of the CDR3 is 12 residues. The CDR3 loop is CASSLNYNEQFF. The CDR3 DNA reads as TGTGCCAGCAGCTTAAATTACAATGAGCAGTTCTTC.

The chain employs TRBV10-3 and TRBJ2-7; no clear D gene. Germline V lookup: CDR1 ENHRY, CDR2 SYGVKD. This CDR3 is built from 13 residues. Trimming took off 1 base at V and 6 bases at J, with 10 bases between the two ends. The DNA for the CDR3 is TGTGCCATCAGTGAGTTGTCGAGCGTCGAGCAGTACTTC. Its protein product is CAISELSSVEQYF.

This clonotype was recorded at least ten times. This rearrangement joins TRBV29-1 to TRBJ2-3, with TRBD2 matching 11 bases. V was clipped by 6 bases and J by 0 bases; unmatched bases: 5. The CDR3 consists of 15 residues. The V gene's germline CDR1 is SQVTM and CDR2 ANQGSEA. The CDR3 loop reads CSVATSGASTDTQYF. The CDR3 region has the DNA TGCAGCGTAGCGACTAGCGGGGCTAGCACAGATACGCAGTATTTT.

This chain connects TRBV9 to TRBJ1-2; D is unresolved. V was cut by 0 bases and J by 6 bases, with 12 bases left in between. Germline CDR1 and CDR2: SGDLS and YYNGEE. The CDR3 consists of 14 residues. The chain's CDR3 is CASSVGFGQNGYTF. In nucleotides, the CDR3 is TGTGCCAGCAGCGTAGGGTTCGGGCAGAATGGCTACACCTTC.

The V gene is TRBV28, the J gene TRBJ2-1, with 7 bases fitting TRBD2. The CDR3 totals 17 residues. Trimming at V came to 0 bases and at J to 7 bases, leaving 12 bases not matched to a gene. CDR1 and CDR2 (germline): MDHEN, SYDVKM. As DNA, the CDR3 is TGTGCCAGCAGTTTATGGGGGAGACGGGAGGCGCTAAATGAGCAGTTCTTC. This encodes CASSLWGRREALNEQFF.

This clonotype was seen at least ten times. J is TRBJ1-4 and V is TRBV4-2, with D tentatively TRBD1 (5 bases). The germline V and J ends were trimmed by 0 bases and 14 bases, with 7 bases remaining between them. The CDR3 has 11 amino acids. CDR1 is LGHNA, CDR2 YNFKEQ, per germline. CDR3 bases: TGTGCCAGCAGCCAAGAGGGACCGCTGTTTTTT. The encoded protein is CASSQEGPLFF.

Turning to this clonotype: A single base separates this from a much larger clone, so it may be a read error. V usage is TRBV15 and J usage is TRBJ2-2; 7 bases match TRBD1. Trimming cost V 3 bases and J 7 bases; bases outside gene matches: 8. This CDR3 is built from 15 residues. The V gene's germline CDR1 is LNHNV and CDR2 YYDKDF (reference sequence). CDR3 DNA sequence: TGTGCCACCAGCAGGACCGGGACAGCTAGCGGGGAGCTGTTTTTT. Translation gives CATSRTGTASGELFF.

This clonotype has just a few counts. The rearrangement joins TRBV6-1 to TRBJ1-1; 8 nucleotides agree with TRBD1. Trimming removed 4 bases from V and 5 bases from J; junction bases left unmatched: 6. Germline assignment: CDR1 MNHNS and CDR2 SASEGT. This CDR3 contains 14 residues. CDR3 region: CASSVTGGGTEAFF. CDR3 nucleotides: TGTGCCAGCAGTGTTACAGGGGGAGGAACTGAAGCTTTCTTT.

V and J are TRBV28 and TRBJ1-2; D is uncertain. The germline V gene encodes CDR1 MDHEN and CDR2 SYDVKM. The CDR3 covers 13 residues. The V and J ends lost 2 bases and 6 bases respectively, with 10 bases between them. CDR3 residues: CASSLGSSNGYTF. DNA for the CDR3: TGTGCCAGCAGTTTAGGTTCCAGCAATGGCTACACCTTC.

V is TRBV11-2 and J is TRBJ1-6; tentative D call: TRBD1 (6 bases). This CDR3 has 16 residues. CDR1 SGHAT and CDR2 FQNNGV come from the germline V gene. Trimming removed 5 bases at V and 9 bases at J, with 20 bases between. In DNA, the CDR3 is TGTGCCAGCAGCGCTCTACTGTCAGGGGCCCCTTCACCCCTCCACTTT. It translates to CASSALLSGAPSPLHF.

V gene TRBV29-1 combines with J gene TRBJ2-1, with TRBD2 identical over 13 bases. CDR1 and CDR2 (germline): SQVTM, ANQGSEA. The CDR3 runs 15 residues. V was pared by 6 bases and J by 2 bases, with 4 bases of the junction left unmatched. Here the CDR3 DNA reads TGCAGCGTGATGGGACTAGCGGGAACCTACAATGAGCAGTTCTTC. Translated, it gives CSVMGLAGTYNEQFF.

This clonotype came up many times. The chain uses TRBV25-1 and TRBJ2-1; 9 bases are shared with TRBD2. V was pared by 2 bases and J by 3 bases, with 2 bases of the junction left unmatched. The CDR3 spans 15 residues. The germline V gene has CDR1 MGHDK and CDR2 SYGVNS. The CDR3 loop is CASSEVAGDYNEQFF. DNA for the CDR3: TGTGCCAGCAGTGAAGTAGCGGGGGACTACAATGAGCAGTTCTTC.